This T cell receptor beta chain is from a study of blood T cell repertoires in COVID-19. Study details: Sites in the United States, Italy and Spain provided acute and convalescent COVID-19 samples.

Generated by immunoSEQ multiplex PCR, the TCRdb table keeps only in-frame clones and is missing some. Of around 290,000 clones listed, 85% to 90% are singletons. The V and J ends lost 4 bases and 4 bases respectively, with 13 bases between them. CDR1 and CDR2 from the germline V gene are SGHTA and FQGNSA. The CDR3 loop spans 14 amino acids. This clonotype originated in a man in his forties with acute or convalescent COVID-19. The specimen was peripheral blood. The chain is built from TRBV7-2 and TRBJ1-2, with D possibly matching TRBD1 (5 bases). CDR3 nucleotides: TGTGCCAGCAGCTCGCATCAGGGTTTCTATGGCTACACCTTC. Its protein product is CASSSHQGFYGYTF.